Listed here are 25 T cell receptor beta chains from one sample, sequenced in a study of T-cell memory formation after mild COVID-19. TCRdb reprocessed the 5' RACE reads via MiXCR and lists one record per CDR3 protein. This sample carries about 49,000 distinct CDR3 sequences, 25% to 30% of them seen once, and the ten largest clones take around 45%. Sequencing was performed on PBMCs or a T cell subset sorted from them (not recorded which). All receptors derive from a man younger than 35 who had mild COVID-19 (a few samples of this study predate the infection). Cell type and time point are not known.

CDR3 nucleotides: TGTGCCAGCAGCCGCGCACGACTAGCGGGAGCTAGCACAGATACGCAGTATTTT. Residues: CASSRARLAGASTDTQYF. The rearrangement links TRBV3-1 to TRBJ2-3; 12 bases are shared with TRBD2. The germline V gene has CDR1 LGHDT and CDR2 YNNKEL (reference sequence). The V and J ends lost 4 bases and 0 bases, in that order; junction bases with no gene match: 8. This CDR3 is built from 18 residues.

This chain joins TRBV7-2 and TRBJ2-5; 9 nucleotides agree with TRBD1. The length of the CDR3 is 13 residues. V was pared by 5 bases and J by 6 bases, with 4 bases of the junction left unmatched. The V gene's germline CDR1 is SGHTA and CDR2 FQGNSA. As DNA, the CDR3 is TGTGCCAGCAGCCCGGGACAGGGAAAGACCCAGTACTTC. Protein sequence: CASSPGQGKTQYF.

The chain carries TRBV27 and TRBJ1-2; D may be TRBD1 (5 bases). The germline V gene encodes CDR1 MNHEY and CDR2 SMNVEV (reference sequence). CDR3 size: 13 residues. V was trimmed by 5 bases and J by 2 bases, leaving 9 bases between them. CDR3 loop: CASSVRVNYGYTF. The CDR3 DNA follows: TGTGCCAGCAGTGTCAGGGTCAACTATGGCTACACCTTC.

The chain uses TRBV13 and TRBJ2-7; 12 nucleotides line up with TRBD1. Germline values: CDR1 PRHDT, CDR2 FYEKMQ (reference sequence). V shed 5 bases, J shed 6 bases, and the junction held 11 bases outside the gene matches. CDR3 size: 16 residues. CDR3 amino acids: CASSTSGTGGSGEQYF. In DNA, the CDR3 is TGTGCCAGCAGCACATCCGGGACAGGGGGCTCGGGCGAGCAGTACTTC.

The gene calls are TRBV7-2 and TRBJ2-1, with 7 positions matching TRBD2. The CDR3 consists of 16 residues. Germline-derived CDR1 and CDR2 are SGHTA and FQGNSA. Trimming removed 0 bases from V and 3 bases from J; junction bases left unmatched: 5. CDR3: CASSLAGRGYYNEQFF. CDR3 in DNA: TGTGCCAGCAGCTTAGCGGGGCGGGGGTACTACAATGAGCAGTTCTTC.

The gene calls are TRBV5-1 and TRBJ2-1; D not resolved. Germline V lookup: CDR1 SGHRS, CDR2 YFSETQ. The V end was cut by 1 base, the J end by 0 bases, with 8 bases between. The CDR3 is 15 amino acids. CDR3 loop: CASSLSVLSYNEQFF. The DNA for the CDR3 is TGCGCCAGCAGCTTGTCAGTACTCTCCTACAATGAGCAGTTCTTC.

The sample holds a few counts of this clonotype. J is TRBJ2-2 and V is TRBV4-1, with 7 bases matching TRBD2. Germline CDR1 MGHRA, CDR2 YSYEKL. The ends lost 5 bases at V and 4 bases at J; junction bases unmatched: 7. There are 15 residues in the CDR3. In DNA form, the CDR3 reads TGCGCCAGCAGCTCCCCTGGGGGGGTCACCGGGGAGCTGTTTTTT. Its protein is CASSSPGGVTGELFF.

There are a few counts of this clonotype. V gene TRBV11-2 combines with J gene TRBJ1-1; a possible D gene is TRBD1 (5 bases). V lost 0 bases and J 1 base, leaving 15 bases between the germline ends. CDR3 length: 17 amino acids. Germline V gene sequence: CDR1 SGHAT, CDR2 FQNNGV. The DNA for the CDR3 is TGTGCCAGCAGCTTAGATTCCCGGGGGGAGAGGAACACTGAAGCTTTCTTT. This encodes CASSLDSRGERNTEAFF.

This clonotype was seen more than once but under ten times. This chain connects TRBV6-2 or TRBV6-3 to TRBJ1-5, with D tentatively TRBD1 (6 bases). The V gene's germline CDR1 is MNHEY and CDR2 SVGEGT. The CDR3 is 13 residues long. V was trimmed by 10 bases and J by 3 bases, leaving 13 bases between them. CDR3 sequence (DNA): TGTGCCATCGGCGGGGGCCTCAATCAGCCCCAGCATTTT. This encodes CAIGGGLNQPQHF.

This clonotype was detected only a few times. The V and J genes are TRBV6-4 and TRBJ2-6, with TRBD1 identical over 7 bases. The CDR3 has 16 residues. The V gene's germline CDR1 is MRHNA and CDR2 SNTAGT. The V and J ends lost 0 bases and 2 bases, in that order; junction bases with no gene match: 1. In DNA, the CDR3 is TGTGCCAGCAGTGACTCAGGGGGCGCTGGGGCCAACGTCCTGACTTTC. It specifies CASSDSGGAGANVLTF.

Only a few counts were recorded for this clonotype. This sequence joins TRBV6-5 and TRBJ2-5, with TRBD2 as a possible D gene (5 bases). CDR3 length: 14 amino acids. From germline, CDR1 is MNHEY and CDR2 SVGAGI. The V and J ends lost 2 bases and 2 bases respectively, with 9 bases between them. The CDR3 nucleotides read TGTGCCAGCAGTTACGTAGGAGGTCAAGAGACCCAGTACTTC. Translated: CASSYVGGQETQYF.

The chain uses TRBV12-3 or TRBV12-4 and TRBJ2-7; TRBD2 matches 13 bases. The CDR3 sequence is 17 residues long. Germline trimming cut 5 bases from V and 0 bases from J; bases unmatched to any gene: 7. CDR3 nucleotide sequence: TGTGCCAGCAGTGGCGGGACTAGCGGGGAAAGCTCCTACGAGCAGTACTTC. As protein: CASSGGTSGESSYEQYF.

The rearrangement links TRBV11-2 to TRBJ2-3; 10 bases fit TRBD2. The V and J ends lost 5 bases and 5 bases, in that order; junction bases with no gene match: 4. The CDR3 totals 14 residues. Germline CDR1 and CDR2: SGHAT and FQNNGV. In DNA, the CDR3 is TGTGCCAGCAGCGAGGGACTAGCGCAAGATACGCAGTATTTT. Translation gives CASSEGLAQDTQYF.

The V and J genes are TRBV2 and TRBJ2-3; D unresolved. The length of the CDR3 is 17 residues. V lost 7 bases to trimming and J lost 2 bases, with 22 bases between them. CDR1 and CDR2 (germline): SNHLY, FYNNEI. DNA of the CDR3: TGTGCCAGCAACCTTCTACCGGGCCAGAAAAACACAGATACGCAGTATTTT. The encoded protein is CASNLLPGQKNTDTQYF.

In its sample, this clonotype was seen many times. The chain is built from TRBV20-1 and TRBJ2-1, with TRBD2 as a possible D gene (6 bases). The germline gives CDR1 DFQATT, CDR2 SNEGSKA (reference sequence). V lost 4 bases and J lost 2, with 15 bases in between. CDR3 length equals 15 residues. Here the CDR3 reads CSATTLAEPYNEQFF. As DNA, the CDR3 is TGCAGTGCTACTACTTTAGCGGAACCCTACAATGAGCAGTTCTTC.

CDR3 region: CASSPGFDGYTF. The CDR3 nucleotides read TGTGCCAGCAGTCCGGGGTTTGATGGCTACACCTTC. The rearrangement joins TRBV6-5 to TRBJ1-2; D gene ambiguous. This CDR3 is built from 12 residues. Per the germline V gene, CDR1 is MNHEY and CDR2 is SVGAGI. The V and J ends lost 5 bases and 6 bases respectively, with 10 bases between them.

The CDR3 is CASSSGTGADGYTF. DNA of the CDR3: TGTGCCAGCAGTTCAGGGACAGGGGCCGATGGCTACACCTTC. The chain couples TRBV2 to TRBJ1-2; 10 nucleotides line up with TRBD1. The CDR3 runs 14 residues. The germline V gene encodes CDR1 SNHLY and CDR2 FYNNEI. After removal of 5 bases from V and 6 bases from J, the junction contained 6 bases not matched to a gene.

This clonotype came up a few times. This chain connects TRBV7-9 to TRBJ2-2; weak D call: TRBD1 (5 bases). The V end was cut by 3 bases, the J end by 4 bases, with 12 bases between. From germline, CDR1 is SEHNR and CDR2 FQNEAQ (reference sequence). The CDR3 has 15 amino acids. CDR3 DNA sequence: TGTGCCAGCAGCTTTTTGCGGACAACCACCGGGGAGCTGTTTTTT. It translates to CASSFLRTTTGELFF.

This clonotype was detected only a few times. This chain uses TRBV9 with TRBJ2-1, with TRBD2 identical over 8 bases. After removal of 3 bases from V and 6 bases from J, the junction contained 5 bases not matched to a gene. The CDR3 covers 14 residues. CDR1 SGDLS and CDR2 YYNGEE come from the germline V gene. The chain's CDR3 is CASSASGGFNEQFF. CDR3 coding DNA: TGTGCCAGCAGCGCCTCGGGGGGGTTCAATGAGCAGTTCTTC.

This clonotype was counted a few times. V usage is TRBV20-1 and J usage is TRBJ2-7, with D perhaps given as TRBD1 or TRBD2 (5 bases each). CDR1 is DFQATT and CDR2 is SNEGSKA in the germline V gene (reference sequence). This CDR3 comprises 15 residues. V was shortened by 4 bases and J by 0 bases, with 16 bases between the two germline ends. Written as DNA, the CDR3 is TGCAGTGCTAACGAGGGTACCGGGACCTCCTACGAGCAGTACTTC. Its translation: CSANEGTGTSYEQYF.

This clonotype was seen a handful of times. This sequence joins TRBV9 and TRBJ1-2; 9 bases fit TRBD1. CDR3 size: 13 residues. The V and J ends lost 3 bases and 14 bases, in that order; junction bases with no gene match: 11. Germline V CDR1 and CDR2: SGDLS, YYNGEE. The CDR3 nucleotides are TGTGCCAGCAGCGCGGTGGGACAGGGAGAAGAAACCTTC. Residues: CASSAVGQGEETF.

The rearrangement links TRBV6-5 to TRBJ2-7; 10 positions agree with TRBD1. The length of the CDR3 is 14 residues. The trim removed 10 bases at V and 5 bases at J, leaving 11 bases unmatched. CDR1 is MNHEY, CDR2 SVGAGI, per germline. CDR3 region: CATRAGTGDNEQYF. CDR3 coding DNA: TGTGCCACACGTGCCGGGACAGGGGACAACGAGCAGTACTTC.

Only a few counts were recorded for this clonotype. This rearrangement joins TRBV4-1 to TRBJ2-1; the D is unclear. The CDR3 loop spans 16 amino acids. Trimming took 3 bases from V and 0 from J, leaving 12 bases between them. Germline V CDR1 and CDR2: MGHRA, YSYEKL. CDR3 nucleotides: TGCGCCAGCAGCCAGCAGGACGGAAGCTCCTACAATGAGCAGTTCTTC. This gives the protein CASSQQDGSSYNEQFF.

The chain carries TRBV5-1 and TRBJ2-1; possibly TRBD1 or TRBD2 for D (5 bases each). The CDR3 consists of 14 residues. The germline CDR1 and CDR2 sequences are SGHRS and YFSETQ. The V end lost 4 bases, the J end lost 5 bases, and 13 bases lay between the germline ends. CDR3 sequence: CASSLGTVHNEQFF. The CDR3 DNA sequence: TGCGCCAGCAGCCTCGGGACGGTCCACAATGAGCAGTTCTTC. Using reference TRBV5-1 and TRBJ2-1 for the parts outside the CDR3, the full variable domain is KAGVTQTPRYLIKTRGQQVTLSCSPISGHRSVSWYQQTPGQGLQFLFEYFSETQRNKGNFPGRFSGRQFSNSRSEMNVSTLELGDSALYLCASSLGTVHNEQFFGPGTRLTVL.

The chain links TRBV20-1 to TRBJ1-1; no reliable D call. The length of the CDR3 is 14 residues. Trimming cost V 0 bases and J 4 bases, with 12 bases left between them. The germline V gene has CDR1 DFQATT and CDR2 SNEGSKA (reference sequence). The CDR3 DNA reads TGCAGTGCTAGAGATCCGGGCTTGGGCACTGAAGCTTTCTTT. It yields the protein CSARDPGLGTEAFF.